This note documents a single T cell receptor (beta chain) sequence. This record belongs to a study of blood T cells in healthy people across ages. Per the germline V gene, CDR1 is MNHEY and CDR2 is SVGEGT. V lost 6 bases to trimming and J lost 7 bases, with 16 bases between them. This CDR3 has 14 residues. Primed by a sample-barcoded 5' primer and a J-beta primer mix, a second PCR proceeded for about 7 to 11 cycles. MiXCR was run by TCRdb on the 5' RACE reads, yielding one entry per CDR3 protein. The sample holds 800,000 to 950,000 distinct CDR3 sequences; about 48% are singletons and the top ten take around an eighth.

The rearrangement joins TRBV6-2 or TRBV6-3 to TRBJ1-5, with D perhaps TRBD1 (6 bases). The source material was blood. This TCR was sampled from a man younger than 40 in good health. CDR3 protein: CASRRGGQGQPQHF. Here the CDR3 DNA reads TGTGCCAGCAGGAGGGGGGGGCAGGGGCAGCCCCAGCATTTT.